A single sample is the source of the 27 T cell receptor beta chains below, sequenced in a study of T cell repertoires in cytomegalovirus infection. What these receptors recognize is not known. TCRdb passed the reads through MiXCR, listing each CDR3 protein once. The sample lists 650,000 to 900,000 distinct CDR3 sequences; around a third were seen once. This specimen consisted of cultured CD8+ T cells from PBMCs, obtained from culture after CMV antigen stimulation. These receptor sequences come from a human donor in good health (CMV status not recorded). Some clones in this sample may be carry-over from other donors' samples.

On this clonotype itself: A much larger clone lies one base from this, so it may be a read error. The CDR3 loop reads CASSIQDNTGELFF. CDR3 in DNA: TGTGCCAGTAGTATACAGGATAACACCGGGGAGCTGTTTTTT. The rearrangement joins TRBV19 to TRBJ2-2, with D unclear. V lost 2 bases and J lost 2, with 6 bases in between. Germline CDR1 and CDR2: LNHDA and SQIVND (reference sequence). CDR3 size: 14 residues.

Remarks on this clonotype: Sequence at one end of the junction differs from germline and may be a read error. CDR3 nucleotide sequence: TGCACCAGCAGCCAACTCCTAGCGGGGGGGTCAGATATGCAGTATTTT. It codes for CTSSQLLAGGSDMQYF. The gene calls are TRBV4-3 and TRBJ2-3; 12 positions match TRBD2. This CDR3 region has 16 residues. Germline-derived CDR1 and CDR2 are LGHNA and YSLEER.

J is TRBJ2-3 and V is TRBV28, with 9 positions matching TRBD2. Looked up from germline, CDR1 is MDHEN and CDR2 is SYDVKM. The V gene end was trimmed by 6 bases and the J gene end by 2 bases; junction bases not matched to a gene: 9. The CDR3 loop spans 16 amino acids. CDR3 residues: CASSHVAGGTTDTQYF. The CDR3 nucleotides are TGTGCCAGCAGCCATGTGGCGGGGGGGACCACAGATACGCAGTATTTT.

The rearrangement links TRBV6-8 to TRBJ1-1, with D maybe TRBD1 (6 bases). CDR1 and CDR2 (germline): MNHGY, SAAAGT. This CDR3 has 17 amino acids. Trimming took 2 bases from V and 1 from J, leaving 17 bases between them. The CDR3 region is CASSYRLGRGANTEAFF. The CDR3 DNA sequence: TGTGCCAGCAGTTACCGTTTAGGGCGGGGGGCGAACACTGAAGCTTTCTTT.

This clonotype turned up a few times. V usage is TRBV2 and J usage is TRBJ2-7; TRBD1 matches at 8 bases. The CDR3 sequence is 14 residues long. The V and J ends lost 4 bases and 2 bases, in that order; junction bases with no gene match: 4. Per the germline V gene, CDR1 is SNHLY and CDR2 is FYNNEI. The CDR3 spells CASSGPGQAYEQYF. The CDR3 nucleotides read TGTGCCAGCAGTGGACCGGGACAGGCCTACGAGCAGTACTTC.

The CDR3 sequence is CASSSGVPGIHAGELFF. CDR3 sequence (DNA): TGTGCCAGCAGTTCGGGGGTCCCAGGGATTCATGCCGGGGAGCTGTTTTTT. The rearrangement uses TRBV6-1 and TRBJ2-2; TRBD2 is a possible D gene (6 bases). Germline V CDR1 and CDR2: MNHNS, SASEGT. The length of the CDR3 is 17 residues. V shed 5 bases and J shed 6 bases, with 22 bases lying between them.

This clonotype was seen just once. The DNA for the CDR3 is TGTGCCGCCCGGGGAGCGCCAAGCCTCACAGATACGCAGTATTTT. Residues: CAARGAPSLTDTQYF. The chain is built from TRBV2 and TRBJ2-3; a weak D match, TRBD2 (5 bases). CDR1 is SNHLY and CDR2 is FYNNEI in the germline V gene. V lost 11 bases and J 2 bases, leaving 20 bases between the germline ends. The CDR3 extends over 15 amino acids.

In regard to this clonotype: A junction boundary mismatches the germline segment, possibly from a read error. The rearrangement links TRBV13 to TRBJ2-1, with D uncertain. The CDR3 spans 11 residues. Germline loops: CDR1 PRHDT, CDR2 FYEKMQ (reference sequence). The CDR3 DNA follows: TGTGTCAGCAGATCAATGGGTGAGCAGTTCTTC. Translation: CVSRSMGEQFF. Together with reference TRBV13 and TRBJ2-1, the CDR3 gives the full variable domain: AAGVIQSPRHLIKEKRETATLKCYPIPRHDTVYWYQQGPGQDPQFLISFYEKMQSDKGSIPDRFSAQQFSDYHSELNMSSLELGDSALYFCVSRSMGEQFFGPGTRLTVL.

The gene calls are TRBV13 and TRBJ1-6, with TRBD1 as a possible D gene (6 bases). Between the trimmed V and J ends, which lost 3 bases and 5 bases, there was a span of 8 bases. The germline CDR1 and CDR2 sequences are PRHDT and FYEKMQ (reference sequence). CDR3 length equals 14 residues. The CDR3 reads CASSLGGHNSPLHF. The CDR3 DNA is TGTGCCAGCAGCTTGGGGGGCCATAATTCACCCCTCCACTTT.

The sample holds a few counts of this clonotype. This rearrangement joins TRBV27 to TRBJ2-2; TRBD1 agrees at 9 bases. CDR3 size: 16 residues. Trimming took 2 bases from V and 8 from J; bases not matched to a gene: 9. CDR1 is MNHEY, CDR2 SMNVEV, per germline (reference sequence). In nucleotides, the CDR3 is TGTGCCAGCAGTTTAGACCGGACAGGGGTGGTTGGGGAGCTGTTTTTT. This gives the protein CASSLDRTGVVGELFF.

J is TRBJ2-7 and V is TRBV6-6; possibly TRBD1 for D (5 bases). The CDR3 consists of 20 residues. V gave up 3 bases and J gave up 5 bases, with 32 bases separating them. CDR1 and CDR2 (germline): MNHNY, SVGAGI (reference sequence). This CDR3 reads CASSYSPPGQGPMKGNEQYF. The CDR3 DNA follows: TGTGCCAGCAGTTATTCGCCCCCGGGCCAGGGTCCTATGAAGGGGAACGAGCAGTACTTC.

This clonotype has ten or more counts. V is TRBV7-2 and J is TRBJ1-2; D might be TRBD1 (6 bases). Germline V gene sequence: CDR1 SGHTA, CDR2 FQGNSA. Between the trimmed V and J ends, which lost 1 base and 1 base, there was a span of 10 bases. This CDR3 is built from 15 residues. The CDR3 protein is CASSLGSGDNYGYTF. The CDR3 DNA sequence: TGTGCCAGCAGCTTAGGTTCAGGGGATAACTATGGCTACACCTTC.

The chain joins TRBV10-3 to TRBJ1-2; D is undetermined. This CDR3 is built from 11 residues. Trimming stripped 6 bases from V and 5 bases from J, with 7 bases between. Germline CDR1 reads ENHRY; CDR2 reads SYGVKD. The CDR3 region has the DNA TGTGCCATCAGGGAGCGATATGGCTACACCTTC. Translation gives CAIRERYGYTF.

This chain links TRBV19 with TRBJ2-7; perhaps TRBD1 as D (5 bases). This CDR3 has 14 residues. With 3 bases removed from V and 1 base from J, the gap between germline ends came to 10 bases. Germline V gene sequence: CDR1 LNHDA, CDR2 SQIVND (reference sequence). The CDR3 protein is CASSILGQSYEQYF. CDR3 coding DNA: TGTGCCAGTAGTATCCTGGGGCAATCCTACGAGCAGTACTTC.

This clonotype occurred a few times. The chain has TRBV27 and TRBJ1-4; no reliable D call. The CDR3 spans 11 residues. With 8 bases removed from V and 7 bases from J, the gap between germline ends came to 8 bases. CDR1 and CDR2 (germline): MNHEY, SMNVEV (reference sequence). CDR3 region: CASFKGEKLFF. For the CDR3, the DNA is TGTGCCAGCTTCAAGGGTGAAAAACTGTTTTTT.

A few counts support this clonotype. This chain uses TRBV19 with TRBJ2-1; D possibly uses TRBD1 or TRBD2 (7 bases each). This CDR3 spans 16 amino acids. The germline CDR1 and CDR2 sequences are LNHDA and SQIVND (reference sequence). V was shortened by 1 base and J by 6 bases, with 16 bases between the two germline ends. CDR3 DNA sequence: TGTGCCAGTAGTATAGGGCGACAGGGAGGGATCAATGAGCAGTTCTTC. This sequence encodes CASSIGRQGGINEQFF.

CDR3 loop: CSARDQLGQETQYF. CDR3 in DNA: TGCAGTGCTAGAGATCAACTAGGGCAAGAGACCCAGTACTTC. V gene TRBV20-1 combines with J gene TRBJ2-5, with D tentatively TRBD2 (5 bases). V was clipped by 0 bases and J by 2 bases, with 10 bases between them. Germline loops: CDR1 DFQATT, CDR2 SNEGSKA (reference sequence). The length of the CDR3 is 14 residues.

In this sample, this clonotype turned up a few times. The CDR3 spells CASSGEGGPRSYEQYF. DNA for the CDR3: TGTGCCAGCAGCGGAGAGGGCGGACCGAGATCCTACGAGCAGTACTTC. The chain has TRBV7-9 and TRBJ2-7, with D possibly TRBD2 on 5 matching bases. Between the trimmed V and J ends, which lost 5 bases and 1 base, there was a span of 18 bases. The length of the CDR3 is 16 residues. Germline V gives CDR1 SEHNR, CDR2 FQNEAQ (reference sequence).

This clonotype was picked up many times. The CDR3 spells CASSWPGVTEAFF. The CDR3 nucleotides are TGTGCCAGCAGCTGGCCAGGGGTCACTGAAGCTTTCTTT. The V gene is TRBV7-2, the J gene TRBJ1-1, with D possibly matching TRBD1 (6 bases). The ends were cut back, 4 bases at V and 4 bases at J, with 10 bases in the middle. CDR3 size: 13 residues. Germline CDR1 is SGHTA and CDR2 is FQGNSA.

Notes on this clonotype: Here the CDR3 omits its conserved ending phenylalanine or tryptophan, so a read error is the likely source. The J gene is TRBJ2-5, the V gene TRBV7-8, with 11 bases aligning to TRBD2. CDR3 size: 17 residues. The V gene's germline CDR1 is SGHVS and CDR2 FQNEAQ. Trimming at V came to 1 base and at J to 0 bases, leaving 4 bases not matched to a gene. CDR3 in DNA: TGTGCCAGCAGCTTAGATCGACTAGCGGGGTACCAAGAGACCCAGTACATC. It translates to CASSLDRLAGYQETQYI.

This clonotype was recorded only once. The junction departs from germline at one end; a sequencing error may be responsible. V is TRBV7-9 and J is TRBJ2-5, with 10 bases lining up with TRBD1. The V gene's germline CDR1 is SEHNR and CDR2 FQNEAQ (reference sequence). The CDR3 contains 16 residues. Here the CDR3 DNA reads TGTGCCAGCAGCGGGACAGGGGTTCGTTGGGGGGAGACCAAGTACTTC. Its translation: CASSGTGVRWGETKYF.

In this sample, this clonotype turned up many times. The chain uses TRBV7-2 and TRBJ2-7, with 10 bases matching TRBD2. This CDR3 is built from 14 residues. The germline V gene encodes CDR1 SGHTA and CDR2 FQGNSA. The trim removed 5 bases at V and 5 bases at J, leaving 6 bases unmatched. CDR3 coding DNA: TGTGCCAGCAGCCAAGCGGGGGGGTACCACGAGCAGTACTTC. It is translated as CASSQAGGYHEQYF.

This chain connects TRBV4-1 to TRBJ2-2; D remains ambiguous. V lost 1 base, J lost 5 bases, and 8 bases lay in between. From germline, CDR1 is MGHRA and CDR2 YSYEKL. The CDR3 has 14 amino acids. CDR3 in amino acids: CASSQVDGTGELFF. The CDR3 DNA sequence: TGCGCCAGCAGCCAAGTAGACGGGACCGGGGAGCTGTTTTTT.

The CDR3 loop reads CASTPGGIEETQYF. The CDR3 nucleotides read TGTGCCAGCACCCCAGGGGGAATCGAAGAGACCCAGTACTTC. The V call is TRBV6-2 or TRBV6-3, the J call TRBJ2-5; 7 bases are a match to TRBD1. Germline-derived CDR1 and CDR2 are MNHEY and SVGEGT. With 7 bases clipped from V and 3 bases from J, the junction kept 8 bases outside the gene matches. This CDR3 spans 14 amino acids.

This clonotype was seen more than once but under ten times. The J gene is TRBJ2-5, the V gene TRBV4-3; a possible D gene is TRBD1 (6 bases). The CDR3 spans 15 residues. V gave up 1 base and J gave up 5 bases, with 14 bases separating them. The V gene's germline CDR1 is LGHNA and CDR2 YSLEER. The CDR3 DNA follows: TGCGCCAGCAGCCAAGTCCCCACAGGGTTGGAGACCCAGTACTTC. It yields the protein CASSQVPTGLETQYF.

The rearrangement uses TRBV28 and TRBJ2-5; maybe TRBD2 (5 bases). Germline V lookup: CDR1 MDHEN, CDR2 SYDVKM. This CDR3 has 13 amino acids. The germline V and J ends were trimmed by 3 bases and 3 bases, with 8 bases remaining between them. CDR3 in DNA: TGTGCCAGCAGTTTCGGGGTTAAAGAGACCCAGTACTTC. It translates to CASSFGVKETQYF.

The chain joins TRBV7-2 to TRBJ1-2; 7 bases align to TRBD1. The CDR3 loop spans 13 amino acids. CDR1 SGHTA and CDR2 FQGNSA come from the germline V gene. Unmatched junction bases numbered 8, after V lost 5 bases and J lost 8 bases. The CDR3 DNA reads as TGTGCCAGCAGCGCAGACAGGGCTAACGGCTACACCTTC. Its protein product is CASSADRANGYTF.